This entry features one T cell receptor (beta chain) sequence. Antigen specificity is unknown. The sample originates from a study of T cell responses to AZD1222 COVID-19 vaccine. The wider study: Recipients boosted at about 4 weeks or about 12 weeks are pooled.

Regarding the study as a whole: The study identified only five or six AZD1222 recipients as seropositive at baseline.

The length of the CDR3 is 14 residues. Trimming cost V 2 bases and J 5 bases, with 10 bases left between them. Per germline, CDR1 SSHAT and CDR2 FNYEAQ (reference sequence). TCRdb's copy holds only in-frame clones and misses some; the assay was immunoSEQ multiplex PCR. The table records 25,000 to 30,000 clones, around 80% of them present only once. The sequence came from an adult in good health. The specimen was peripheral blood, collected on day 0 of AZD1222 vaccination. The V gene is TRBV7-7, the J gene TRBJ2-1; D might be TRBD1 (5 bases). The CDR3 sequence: CASSLQQDDNEQFF. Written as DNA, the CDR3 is TGTGCCAGCAGCTTACAACAGGATGACAATGAGCAGTTCTTC.